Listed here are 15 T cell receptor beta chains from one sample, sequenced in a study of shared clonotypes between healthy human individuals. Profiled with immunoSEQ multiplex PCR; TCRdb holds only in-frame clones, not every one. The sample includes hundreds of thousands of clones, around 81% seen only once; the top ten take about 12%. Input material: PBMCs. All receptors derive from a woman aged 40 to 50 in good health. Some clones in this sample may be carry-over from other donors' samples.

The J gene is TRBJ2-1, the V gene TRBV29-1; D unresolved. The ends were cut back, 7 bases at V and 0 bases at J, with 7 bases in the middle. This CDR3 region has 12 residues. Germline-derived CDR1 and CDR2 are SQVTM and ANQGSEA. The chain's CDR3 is CSGESSYNEQFF. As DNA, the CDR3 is TGCAGCGGCGAAAGCTCCTACAATGAGCAGTTCTTC.

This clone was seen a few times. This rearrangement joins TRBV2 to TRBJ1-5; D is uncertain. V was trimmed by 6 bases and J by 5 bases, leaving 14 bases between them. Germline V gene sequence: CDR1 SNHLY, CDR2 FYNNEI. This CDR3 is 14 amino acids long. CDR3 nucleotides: TGTGCCAGCAGGGAGAACACGCCTTATCAGCCCCAGCATTTT. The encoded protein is CASRENTPYQPQHF.

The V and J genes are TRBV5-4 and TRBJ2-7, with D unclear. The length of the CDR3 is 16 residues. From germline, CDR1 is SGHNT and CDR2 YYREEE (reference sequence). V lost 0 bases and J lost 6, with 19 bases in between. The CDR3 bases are TGTGCCAGCAGCTTGGACCCAGGACCCAGTTCGGGCGAGCAGTACTTC. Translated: CASSLDPGPSSGEQYF.

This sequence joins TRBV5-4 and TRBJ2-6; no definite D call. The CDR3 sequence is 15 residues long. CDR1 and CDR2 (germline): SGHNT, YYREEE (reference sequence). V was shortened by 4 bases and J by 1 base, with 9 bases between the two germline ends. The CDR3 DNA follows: TGTGCCAGCAGCCCTCTAATTTCTGGGGCCAACGTCCTGACTTTC. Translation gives CASSPLISGANVLTF.

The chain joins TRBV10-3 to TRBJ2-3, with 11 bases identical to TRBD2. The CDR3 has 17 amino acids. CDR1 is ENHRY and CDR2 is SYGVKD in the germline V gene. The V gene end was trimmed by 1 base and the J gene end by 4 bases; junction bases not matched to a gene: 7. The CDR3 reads CAISEYASGRRADTQYF. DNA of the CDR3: TGTGCCATCAGTGAGTACGCTAGCGGGAGGAGGGCAGATACGCAGTATTTT.

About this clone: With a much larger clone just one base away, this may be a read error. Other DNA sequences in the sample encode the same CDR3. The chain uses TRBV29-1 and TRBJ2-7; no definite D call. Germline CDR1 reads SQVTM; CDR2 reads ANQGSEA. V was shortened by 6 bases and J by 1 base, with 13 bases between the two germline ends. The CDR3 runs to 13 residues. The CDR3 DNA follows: TGCAGCGTCATTTCACCGCCTTCCTACGAGCAGTACTTC. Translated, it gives CSVISPPSYEQYF.

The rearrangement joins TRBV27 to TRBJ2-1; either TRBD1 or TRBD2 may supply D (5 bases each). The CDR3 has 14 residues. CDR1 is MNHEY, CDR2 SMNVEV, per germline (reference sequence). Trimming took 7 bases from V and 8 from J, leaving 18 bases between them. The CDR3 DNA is TGTGCCAGCAACGAGGGGAATCAAGTCGATGAGCAGTTCTTC. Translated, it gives CASNEGNQVDEQFF.

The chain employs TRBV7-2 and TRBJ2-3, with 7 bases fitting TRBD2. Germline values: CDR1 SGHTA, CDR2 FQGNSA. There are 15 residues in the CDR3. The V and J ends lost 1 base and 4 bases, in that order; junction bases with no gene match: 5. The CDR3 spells CASSLGGSGADTQYF. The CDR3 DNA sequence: TGTGCCAGCAGCTTAGGCGGGAGTGGGGCAGATACGCAGTATTTT.

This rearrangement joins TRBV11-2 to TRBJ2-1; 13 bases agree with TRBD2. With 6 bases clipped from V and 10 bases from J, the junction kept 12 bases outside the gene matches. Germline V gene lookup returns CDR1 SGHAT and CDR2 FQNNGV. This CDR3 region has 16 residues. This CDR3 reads CASRERGLAGLREQFF. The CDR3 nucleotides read TGTGCCAGCAGGGAGAGGGGACTAGCGGGACTTCGGGAGCAGTTCTTC.

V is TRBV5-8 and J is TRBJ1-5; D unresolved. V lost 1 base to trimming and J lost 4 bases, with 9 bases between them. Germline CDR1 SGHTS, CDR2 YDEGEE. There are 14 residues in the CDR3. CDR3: CASSLHSANQPQHF. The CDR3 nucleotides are TGTGCCAGCAGCTTGCACTCGGCGAATCAGCCCCAGCATTTT.

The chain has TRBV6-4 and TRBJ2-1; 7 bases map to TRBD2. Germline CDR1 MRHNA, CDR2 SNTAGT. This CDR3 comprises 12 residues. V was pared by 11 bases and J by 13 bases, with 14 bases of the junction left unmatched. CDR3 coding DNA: TGTGCCGTCCCTAGCGGTCCTAAAACCCAGTTCTTC. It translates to CAVPSGPKTQFF.

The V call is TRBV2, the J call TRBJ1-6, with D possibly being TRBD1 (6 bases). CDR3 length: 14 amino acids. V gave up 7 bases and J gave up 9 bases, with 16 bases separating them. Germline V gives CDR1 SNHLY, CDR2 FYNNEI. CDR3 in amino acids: CASKGGGLGSPLHF. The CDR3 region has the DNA TGTGCCAGCAAGGGCGGGGGGCTCGGTTCACCCCTCCACTTT.

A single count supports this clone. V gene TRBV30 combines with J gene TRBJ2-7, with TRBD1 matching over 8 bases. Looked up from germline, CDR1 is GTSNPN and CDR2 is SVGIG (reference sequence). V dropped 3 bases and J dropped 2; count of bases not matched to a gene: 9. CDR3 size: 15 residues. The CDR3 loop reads CAWRALGQAAYEQYF. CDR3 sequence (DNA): TGTGCCTGGAGGGCTCTGGGACAGGCGGCCTACGAGCAGTACTTC.

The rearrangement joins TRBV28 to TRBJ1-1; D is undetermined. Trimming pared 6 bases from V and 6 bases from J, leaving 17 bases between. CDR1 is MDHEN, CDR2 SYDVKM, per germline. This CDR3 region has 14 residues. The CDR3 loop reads CASRPTLPPAEAFF. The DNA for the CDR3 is TGTGCCAGCAGACCCACCCTTCCTCCAGCTGAAGCTTTCTTT.

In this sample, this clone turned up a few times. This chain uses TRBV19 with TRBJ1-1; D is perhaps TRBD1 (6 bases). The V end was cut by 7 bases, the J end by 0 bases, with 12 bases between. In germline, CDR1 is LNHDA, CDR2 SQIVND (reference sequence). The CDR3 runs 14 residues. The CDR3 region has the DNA TGTGCCAGTACCGCGGGACAACTGAACACTGAAGCTTTCTTT. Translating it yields CASTAGQLNTEAFF.